This TCR beta chain was identified in a study of shared clonotypes between healthy human individuals. V was trimmed by 2 bases and J by 7 bases, leaving 11 bases between them. The CDR3 covers 13 residues. Germline values: CDR1 MNHNY, CDR2 SVGAGI (reference sequence). The study's findings and limits: Rarefaction revealed incomplete sorted-subset sequencing despite large depth. Compared with memory subsets, naive subsets generally had larger estimated richness.

Healthy adults negative for HIV, lacking recent acute infections or vaccinations, served as donors. A CD45RA+ naive subset and a CD45RA-negative memory subset were split from CD4+ cells. Generated by immunoSEQ multiplex PCR, the TCRdb table keeps only in-frame clones and is missing some. Of 2 million to 2.5 million clones listed, roughly 95% are singletons. In regard to this clone: As yet, its antigen is unknown.

This TCR derives from a man in his late teens or twenties in good health. This chain connects TRBV6-6 to TRBJ1-2; tentatively, D is TRBD1 (5 bases). The specimen sequenced was naive CD4+ T cells sorted from blood. The subset: CD45RA+ positively selected. The CDR3 nucleotides read TGTGCCAGCAGTTACAGTGAAGGGGTTGGCTACACCTTC. This codes for CASSYSEGVGYTF.